This TCR beta chain was captured in a study of T cell responses to AZD1222 COVID-19 vaccine. Regarding the study as a whole: Baseline antibody screening turned up just a handful of seropositive AZD1222 recipients. A reported finding is that nearly half of spike-specific TCRs target unmutated variant regions. Repertoires in all cases were sampled only once the peak T cell response had passed. Donor demographics were predominantly white British with a female majority; clonal diversity may be underestimated.

Trimming pared 3 bases from V and 2 bases from J, leaving 14 bases between. The CDR3 covers 16 residues. The germline V gene encodes CDR1 MNHEY and CDR2 SMNVEV (reference sequence). Note on this clone: As yet, its antigen is unknown.

Generated by immunoSEQ multiplex PCR, the TCRdb table keeps only in-frame clones and is missing some. The sample holds 140,000 to 150,000 clones; about nine tenths are singletons and the top ten take around 1.7%. The rearrangement joins TRBV27 to TRBJ1-5; perhaps TRBD1 as D (6 bases). This TCR was sampled from an adult in good health. The starting material was peripheral blood, obtained on day 0 of AZD1222 vaccination. As DNA, the CDR3 is TGTGCCAGCAGTTTGGTGGGGGGCGGTGGCAATCAGCCCCAGCATTTT. Translated: CASSLVGGGGNQPQHF.